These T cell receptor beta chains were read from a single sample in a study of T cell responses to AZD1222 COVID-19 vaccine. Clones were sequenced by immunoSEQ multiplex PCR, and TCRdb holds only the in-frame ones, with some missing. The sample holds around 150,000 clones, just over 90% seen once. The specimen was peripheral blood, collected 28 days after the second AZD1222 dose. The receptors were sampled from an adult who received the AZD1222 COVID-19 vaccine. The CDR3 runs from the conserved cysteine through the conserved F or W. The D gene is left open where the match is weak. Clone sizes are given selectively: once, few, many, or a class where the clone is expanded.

CASSLVPTEAFF | TGCGCCAGCAGCTTGGTGCCTACTGAAGCTTTCTTT | TRBV5-1 | - | TRBJ1-1 | -
CASSLAGLSGDGYTF | TGTGCCAGCAGCTTAGCGGGCCTCTCTGGCGATGGCTACACCTTC | TRBV7-9 | - | TRBJ1-2 | -
CATSRDGRGDEKLFF | TGTGCCACCAGCAGAGATGGAAGGGGGGATGAAAAACTGTTTTTT | TRBV15 | - | TRBJ1-4 | -
CASSIVRLTGGYTF | TGTGCCAGTAGTATAGTGCGTCTGACCGGGGGCTACACCTTC | TRBV19 | - | TRBJ1-2 | -
CASSYSTRATEAFF | TGTGCCAGCAGTTACTCGACCAGAGCCACTGAAGCTTTCTTT | TRBV6-2/TRBV6-3 | - | TRBJ1-1 | -
CASSLASGQGPYEQYF | TGTGCCAGCAGCTTAGCTTCCGGACAGGGCCCCTACGAGCAGTACTTC | TRBV7-2 | - | TRBJ2-7 | TRBD1
CAISGSGATYNEQFF | TGTGCCATCAGTGGGAGCGGGGCCACCTACAATGAGCAGTTCTTC | TRBV10-3 | - | TRBJ2-1 | TRBD2
CASSLGPGQNYGYTF | TGTGCCAGCAGCTTAGGGCCGGGACAGAACTATGGCTACACCTTC | TRBV7-2 | - | TRBJ1-2 | TRBD1
CASSQVSGLAGAYEQFF | TGTGCCAGCAGCCAAGTATCAGGGCTAGCGGGAGCATATGAGCAGTTCTTC | TRBV14 | - | TRBJ2-1 | TRBD2
CASSLDRGNSPLHF | TGTGCCAGCAGCTTGGACAGGGGTAATTCACCCCTCCACTTT | TRBV5-6 | - | TRBJ1-6 | TRBD1
CASSRTGGGETQYF | TGTGCCAGCAGTAGGACAGGGGGCGGCGAGACCCAGTACTTC | TRBV6-5 | - | TRBJ2-5 | TRBD1
CASSVGGKSNEQYF | TGTGCCAGCAGCGTAGGAGGGAAGAGCAACGAGCAGTACTTC | TRBV9 | - | TRBJ2-7 | -
CAISGQIRDTWDYGYTF | TGTGCCATCAGTGGGCAGATCCGGGATACATGGGACTATGGCTACACCTTC | TRBV10-3 | - | TRBJ1-2 | -
CASSQGTSGRGETQYF | TGTGCCAGCAGCCAAGGGACTAGCGGGAGGGGAGAGACCCAGTACTTC | TRBV3-1/TRBV3-2 | once | TRBJ2-5 | TRBD2
CASSQMDGRTETQYF | TGCGCCAGCAGCCAAATGGACGGACGTACGGAGACCCAGTACTTC | TRBV4-1 | - | TRBJ2-5 | -
CASSLGPGNYGYTF | TGTGCCAGCAGCTTAGGCCCCGGGAACTATGGCTACACCTTC | TRBV7-8 | - | TRBJ1-2 | -
CATSRDQRDNQPQHF | TGTGCCACCAGCAGAGATCAAAGGGACAATCAGCCCCAGCATTTT | TRBV15 | - | TRBJ1-5 | -
CASSLIGTSPLEQYF | TGCGCCAGCAGCTTGATAGGGACTAGCCCTCTCGAGCAGTACTTC | TRBV5-1 | - | TRBJ2-7 | TRBD2
CASSYSEGVANYGYTF | TGTGCCAGCAGTTACTCGGAGGGGGTTGCTAACTATGGCTACACCTTC | TRBV6-5 | - | TRBJ1-2 | -
CASRLGAGGTYEQYF | TGTGCCAGCCGCCTTGGGGCGGGGGGAACCTACGAGCAGTACTTC | TRBV6-5 | - | TRBJ2-7 | TRBD2
CAARSTSAEQNTGELFF | TGTGCCGCCCGCTCGACTAGCGCAGAGCAGAACACCGGGGAGCTGTTTTTT | TRBV10-3 | - | TRBJ2-2 | TRBD2
CASGDKGDYYGYTF | TGTGCCAGTGGCGACAAGGGGGATTACTATGGCTACACCTTC | TRBV19 | - | TRBJ1-2 | -
CASSREQGTGELFF | TGTGCCAGCAGTCGGGAACAGGGGACCGGGGAGCTGTTTTTT | TRBV2 | once | TRBJ2-2 | TRBD1
CSAMTWGGSYNEQFF | TGCAGCGCTATGACTTGGGGGGGCTCCTACAATGAGCAGTTCTTC | TRBV29-1 | - | TRBJ2-1 | TRBD2
CASSPVGGTEAFF | TGTGCCAGTAGTCCCGTGGGGGGTACTGAAGCTTTCTTT | TRBV19 | - | TRBJ1-1 | -
CASSLRPGQGEAFF | TGCGCCAGCAGCTTGAGGCCGGGACAGGGTGAAGCTTTCTTT | TRBV5-1 | once | TRBJ1-1 | TRBD1
CASSQDRGLAGEQETQYF | TGTGCCAGCAGCCAAGATAGAGGACTAGCGGGAGAGCAAGAGACCCAGTACTTC | TRBV4-2 | - | TRBJ2-5 | TRBD2
CASSRVANTEAFF | TGTGCCAGTAGTAGGGTCGCGAACACTGAAGCTTTCTTT | TRBV19 | - | TRBJ1-1 | -
CASSLTAGGTGPYNEQFF | TGTGCCAGCAGCTTAACTGCAGGGGGAACGGGTCCATACAATGAGCAGTTCTTC | TRBV7-3 | - | TRBJ2-1 | TRBD1
CASSLGRAGQPQHF | TGCGCCAGCAGCTTGGGTCGGGCAGGGCAGCCCCAGCATTTT | TRBV4-3 | - | TRBJ1-5 | -
CASSPTPLANTGELFF | TGTGCCAGCAGCCCCACGCCGCTAGCGAACACCGGGGAGCTGTTTTTT | TRBV7-2 | - | TRBJ2-2 | -
CASSSTGYYEQYF | TGTGCCAGCAGTTCTACAGGGTACTACGAGCAGTACTTC | TRBV12-3/TRBV12-4 | - | TRBJ2-7 | -
CASSPSAYRGREETQYF | TGTGCCAGCAGTCCCTCGGCATACAGGGGTAGGGAAGAGACCCAGTACTTC | TRBV6-6 | - | TRBJ2-5 | TRBD1
CASSATSGRGTGELFF | TGTGCCAGCAGTGCGACTAGCGGGAGAGGTACCGGGGAGCTGTTTTTT | TRBV2 | once | TRBJ2-2 | TRBD2
CASSFMGITGELFF | TGTGCCAGCAGTTTTATGGGAATCACCGGGGAGCTGTTTTTT | TRBV28 | - | TRBJ2-2 | -